One and the same sample provided the 16 T cell receptor beta chains below, sequenced in a study of blood T cell repertoires in COVID-19. The protocol was immunoSEQ multiplex PCR, while the TCRdb copy is restricted to in-frame clones and leaves out a portion. Counted here are approximately 54,000 clones, more than 85% occurring once; the ten biggest clones make up 3% to 5%. Sequencing input: peripheral blood. These receptors all come from a man aged 50 to 60 with acute or convalescent COVID-19.

The chain uses TRBV18 and TRBJ2-7; D is possibly TRBD1 (6 bases). The CDR3 sequence is 13 residues long. Germline CDR1 and CDR2: KGHSH and LQKENI. V lost 4 bases to trimming and J lost 3 bases, with 10 bases between them. The CDR3: CASSRQDSYEQYF. Here the CDR3 DNA reads TGTGCCAGCTCACGCCAGGACAGCTACGAGCAGTACTTC. The whole variable domain, remainder taken from reference TRBV18 and TRBJ2-7, is NAGVMQNPRHLVRRRGQEARLRCSPMKGHSHVYWYRQLPEEGLKFMVYLQKENIIDESGMPKERFSAEFPKEGPSILRIQQVVRGDSAAYFCASSRQDSYEQYFGPGTRLTVT.

The gene calls are TRBV5-6 and TRBJ1-2; D is possibly TRBD1 (5 bases). The V end was cut by 3 bases, the J end by 3 bases, with 18 bases between. CDR1 is SGHDT, CDR2 YYEEEE, per germline. The CDR3 has 16 amino acids. CDR3 bases: TGTGCCAGCAGCTCGGTTACAGGACCGTACGACTATGGCTACACCTTC. Encoded protein: CASSSVTGPYDYGYTF.

The rearrangement uses TRBV6-6 and TRBJ2-3; 11 positions match TRBD2. This CDR3 contains 15 residues. CDR1 is MNHNY and CDR2 is SVGAGI in the germline V gene (reference sequence). V shed 6 bases, J shed 1 base, and the junction held 3 bases outside the gene matches. The CDR3 DNA reads as TGTGCCAGCAGGGTAGCGGGAGGGCGCACAGATACGCAGTATTTT. Residues: CASRVAGGRTDTQYF.

This chain uses TRBV5-1 with TRBJ1-5; D remains ambiguous. Germline V gene sequence: CDR1 SGHRS, CDR2 YFSETQ. This CDR3 region has 14 residues. The V end was cut by 4 bases, the J end by 2 bases, with 10 bases between. The CDR3 sequence: CASSGGDGNQPQHF. The DNA for the CDR3 is TGCGCCAGCAGCGGTGGAGATGGCAATCAGCCCCAGCATTTT.

The chain uses TRBV10-3 and TRBJ1-1; D is unclear. Germline CDR1 and CDR2: ENHRY and SYGVKD. The CDR3 has 14 amino acids. Trimming removed 2 bases from V and 2 bases from J, with 9 bases in between. This CDR3 reads CAISEQRVNTEAFF. Written as DNA, the CDR3 is TGTGCCATCAGTGAGCAACGGGTAAACACTGAAGCTTTCTTT.

This rearrangement joins TRBV5-1 to TRBJ1-2; tentative D call: TRBD1 (6 bases). Germline assignment: CDR1 SGHRS and CDR2 YFSETQ. The length of the CDR3 is 16 residues. V was pared by 1 base and J by 0 bases, with 13 bases between. The CDR3 DNA reads TGCGCCAGCAGCTTGCTGGCCGGGACACCTAACTATGGCTACACCTTC. It encodes CASSLLAGTPNYGYTF.

The chain is built from TRBV25-1 and TRBJ1-6; D is uncertain. The CDR3 spans 13 residues. Trimming cost V 5 bases and J 7 bases, with 9 bases left between them. Germline CDR1 MGHDK, CDR2 SYGVNS. As DNA, the CDR3 is TGTGCCAGCAGTCCGCGGATCAATTCACCCCTCCACTTT. Residues: CASSPRINSPLHF.

The chain recombines TRBV9 with TRBJ1-1; TRBD1 matches 7 bases. Germline loops: CDR1 SGDLS, CDR2 YYNGEE. J was trimmed by 5 bases and V by 7 bases; bases with no gene match: 8. CDR3 length equals 13 residues. CDR3 in DNA: TGTGCCAGCGGAGGGGGCGCGGAGACTGAAGCTTTCTTT. It translates to CASGGGAETEAFF.

The V call is TRBV20-1, the J call TRBJ2-1, with 12 bases that match TRBD2. The J segment lost 5 bases and the V segment lost 3 bases, leaving 11 bases of the junction unmatched. CDR1 is DFQATT and CDR2 is SNEGSKA in the germline V gene (reference sequence). The CDR3 runs 17 residues. The chain's CDR3 is CSASRLAGVGDHNEQFF. The DNA of the CDR3 is TGCAGTGCTAGTCGACTAGCGGGAGTGGGGGATCACAATGAGCAGTTCTTC.

This clone was found a few times. CDR3 in amino acids: CATSLVLWDTGINQPQHF. CDR3 bases: TGTGCCACCAGTCTTGTGCTTTGGGACACAGGCATCAATCAGCCCCAGCATTTT. The V call is TRBV24-1, the J call TRBJ1-5, with a tentative D call TRBD1 (6 bases). Trimming left V 6 bases short and J 3 bases short, with 23 bases between. The CDR3 loop spans 18 amino acids. Germline lookup yields CDR1 KGHDR and CDR2 SFDVKD.

The chain uses TRBV4-1 and TRBJ2-2, with D possibly matching TRBD2 (5 bases). This CDR3 region has 14 residues. The ends were cut back, 4 bases at V and 6 bases at J, with 12 bases in the middle. Per the germline V gene, CDR1 is MGHRA and CDR2 is YSYEKL. The CDR3 region has the DNA TGCGCCAGCAGCCGCCCACTAGTCCCCGGGGAGCTGTTTTTT. Translation: CASSRPLVPGELFF.

This chain links TRBV10-3 with TRBJ1-2; unclear D gene. Germline V gene lookup returns CDR1 ENHRY and CDR2 SYGVKD. CDR3 length equals 15 residues. In DNA form, the CDR3 reads TGTCCCCTACCCTCGACAACCCCCTCAAACTATGGCTACACCTTC. As protein: CPLPSTTPSNYGYTF.

The gene calls are TRBV18 and TRBJ1-2; 10 bases align to TRBD1. J gave up 5 bases and V 8 bases, and 2 bases lay outside the gene matches. CDR3 length equals 12 residues. The germline CDR1 and CDR2 sequences are KGHSH and LQKENI. This chain's CDR3 is CASRDRGYGYTF. CDR3 in DNA: TGTGCCAGCCGGGACAGGGGTTATGGCTACACCTTC.

The CDR3 bases are TGTGCCAGCAGCCGTAAGGGGACTAGCGGGGTCGGGGAGCTGTTTTTT. Protein product: CASSRKGTSGVGELFF. The chain couples TRBV11-3 to TRBJ2-2; 13 nucleotides line up with TRBD2. Unmatched junction bases numbered 7, after V lost 5 bases and J lost 7 bases. The CDR3 is 16 amino acids. Germline CDR1 reads SGHNT; CDR2 reads YENEEA.

The rearrangement joins TRBV25-1 to TRBJ1-1; 8 bases map to TRBD1. The CDR3 has 16 amino acids. Looked up from germline, CDR1 is MGHDK and CDR2 is SYGVNS. V was pared by 1 base and J by 6 bases, with 10 bases of the junction left unmatched. The CDR3 loop reads CASSESADRAAPEAFF. CDR3 bases: TGTGCCAGCAGTGAATCGGCGGACAGGGCGGCGCCTGAAGCTTTCTTT. Filled out from reference TRBV25-1 and TRBJ1-1, the complete variable domain reads EADIYQTPRYLVIGTGKKITLECSQTMGHDKMYWYQQDPGMELHLIHYSYGVNSTEKGDLSSESTVSRIRTEHFPLTLESARPSHTSQYLCASSESADRAAPEAFFGQGTRLTVV.

This clone was picked up a small number of times. The J gene is TRBJ2-7, the V gene TRBV5-1; TRBD1 might be the D (6 bases). CDR3 length: 14 residues. Germline lookup yields CDR1 SGHRS and CDR2 YFSETQ. Trimming removed 3 bases from V and 1 base from J, with 11 bases in between. The CDR3 spells CASSSRDKSYEQYF. In DNA form, the CDR3 reads TGCGCCAGCAGCTCCCGGGACAAATCCTACGAGCAGTACTTC.